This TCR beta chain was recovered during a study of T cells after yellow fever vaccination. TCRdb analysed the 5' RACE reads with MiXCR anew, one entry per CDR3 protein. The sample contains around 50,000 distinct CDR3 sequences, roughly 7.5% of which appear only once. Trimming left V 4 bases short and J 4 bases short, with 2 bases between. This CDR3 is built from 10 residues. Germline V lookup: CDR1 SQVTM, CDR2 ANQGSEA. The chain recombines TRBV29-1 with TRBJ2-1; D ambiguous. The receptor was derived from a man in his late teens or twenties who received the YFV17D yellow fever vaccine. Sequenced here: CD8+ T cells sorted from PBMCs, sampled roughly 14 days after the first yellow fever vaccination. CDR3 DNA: TGCAGCGTTGTGTACAATGAGCAGTTCTTC. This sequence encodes CSVVYNEQFF.